This record looks at one TCR beta chain sequence and its context. These data are taken from a study of blood T cell repertoires in COVID-19. The wider study: From the United States, Italy and Spain came samples of acute and convalescent COVID-19. The cDNA or gDNA used as material had been derived from T cells, B-cell-depleted T cells, or PBMCs.

The germline CDR1 and CDR2 sequences are MDHEN and SYDVKM. Trimming cost V 6 bases and J 0 bases, with 9 bases left between them. The CDR3 length is 15 residues. In the authors' methods: Amplified reference gene primers provided the basis for estimating nucleated cell counts. The table came from immunoSEQ multiplex PCR; TCRdb's copy has only in-frame clones and leaves some out. The V and J calls and clone size come from that table; D and trimming were worked out from the DNA. The table includes almost 250,000 clones, about 89% detected once. The sequence derives from a woman aged 60-75 years who had recovered from COVID-19. What was sequenced was peripheral blood. The chain employs TRBV28 and TRBJ1-6; D unclear. The CDR3 is CASRKEFSYNSPLHF. CDR3 in DNA: TGTGCCAGCAGAAAAGAGTTCTCCTATAATTCACCCCTCCACTTT.